The rows below give T cell receptor beta chains drawn from one sample of a study of blood T cell repertoires in COVID-19. Only in-frame clones appear in the TCRdb table, and some are missing; sequencing was by immunoSEQ multiplex PCR. Of around 270,000 clones listed, about nine tenths are singletons. Sequenced sample: peripheral blood. These receptors all come from a man aged 60 to 69 who had recovered from COVID-19. CDR3s include the opening cysteine and the closing phenylalanine or tryptophan. D genes are given only for firm matches. Some rows have no size entry. The others give once, few or many, or a class for an expanded clone.

v_gene,j_gene,abundance,d_gene,CDR3aa,CDR3nt
TRBV7-9,TRBJ1-1,.,TRBD1,CASTWLPGQGARTEAFF,TGTGCCAGCACCTGGCTACCAGGACAGGGGGCTCGAACTGAAGCTTTCTTT
TRBV19,TRBJ1-4,.,.,CASTNPKTRGTNEKLFF,TGTGCCAGTACCAACCCCAAGACCCGGGGAACTAATGAAAAACTGTTTTTT
TRBV18,TRBJ1-5,.,TRBD1,CASSPDRGQPQHF,TGTGCCAGCTCACCGGACAGGGGACAGCCCCAGCATTTT
TRBV6-1,TRBJ1-5,.,.,CASSEATNYSNQPQHF,TGTGCCAGCAGTGAAGCGACAAATTATAGCAATCAGCCCCAGCATTTT
TRBV9,TRBJ2-6,.,.,CASSVVGTTGANVLTF,TGTGCCAGCAGCGTAGTCGGGACAACTGGGGCCAACGTCCTGACTTTC
TRBV28,TRBJ1-5,.,.,CASSLYRDSNQPQHF,TGTGCCAGCAGTTTATACAGGGATAGCAATCAGCCCCAGCATTTT
TRBV12-5,TRBJ1-1,.,.,CASGLPAPGGTEAFF,TGTGCTAGTGGTTTACCCGCCCCAGGAGGCACTGAAGCTTTCTTT
TRBV9,TRBJ1-1,.,.,CASSVSQVNTEAFF,TGTGCCAGCAGCGTATCGCAGGTGAACACTGAAGCTTTCTTT
TRBV13,TRBJ2-7,.,TRBD1,CASSLGAGQGYEQYF,TGTGCCAGCAGCTTAGGAGCGGGACAGGGGTACGAGCAGTACTTC
TRBV30,TRBJ2-5,.,TRBD2,CAWSAALAGGQETQYF,TGTGCCTGGAGTGCCGCACTAGCGGGGGGCCAAGAGACCCAGTACTTC
TRBV23-1,TRBJ1-1,.,.,CASSLKGPTGGEAFF,TGCGCCAGCAGTCTAAAGGGGCCGACGGGGGGAGAAGCTTTCTTT
TRBV4-2,TRBJ2-7,.,.,CASSPDLRGPSYEQYF,TGTGCCAGCAGCCCGGATTTGCGGGGGCCCTCCTACGAGCAGTACTTC
TRBV11-2,TRBJ2-7,.,.,CASSLVGATYSYEQYF,TGTGCCAGCAGCTTAGTTGGGGCCACCTACTCCTACGAGCAGTACTTC
TRBV5-1,TRBJ1-2,.,TRBD1,CASSPTGESNYGYTF,TGCGCCAGCAGCCCCACAGGGGAAAGTAACTATGGCTACACCTTC
TRBV6-5,TRBJ2-3,once,TRBD2,CASSYGASGGLDTQYF,TGTGCCAGCAGTTACGGGGCTAGCGGGGGATTAGATACGCAGTATTTT
TRBV5-6,TRBJ2-3,.,.,CASSPGNTDTQYF,TGTGCCAGCAGCCCAGGGAACACAGATACGCAGTATTTT
TRBV7-6,TRBJ2-2,.,.,CASSLGHNTGELFF,TGTGCCAGCAGCCTCGGACATAACACCGGGGAGCTGTTTTTT
TRBV9,TRBJ2-7,.,.,CASSVYLDSSYEQYF,TGTGCCAGCAGCGTATATCTGGACAGCTCCTACGAGCAGTACTTC
TRBV5-1,TRBJ2-5,.,.,CASSLVSVGGLKETQYF,TGCGCCAGCAGCTTGGTAAGCGTCGGCGGACTCAAAGAGACCCAGTACTTC
TRBV5-1,TRBJ2-5,.,TRBD2,CASSLGSLGLGYQETQYF,TGCGCCAGCAGCTTGGGTAGTTTGGGACTAGGGTACCAAGAGACCCAGTACTTC
TRBV5-1,TRBJ1-4,.,.,CASSERATNEKLFF,TGCGCCAGCAGCGAGAGGGCAACTAATGAAAAACTGTTTTTT
TRBV6-5,TRBJ1-5,.,TRBD1,CASRQTGGNQPQHF,TGTGCCAGCAGGCAAACAGGGGGCAATCAGCCCCAGCATTTT
TRBV4-2,TRBJ1-1,.,.,CASSRDSRMNTEAFF,TGTGCCAGCAGCCGCGACTCTAGGATGAACACTGAAGCTTTCTTT
TRBV2,TRBJ1-2,.,TRBD1,CASSVVGQGVGYGYTF,TGTGCCAGCAGTGTAGTGGGACAGGGGGTCGGCTATGGCTACACCTTC
TRBV19,TRBJ1-1,.,TRBD1,CASSMRAQGVGYTEAFF,TGTGCCAGTAGTATGAGGGCCCAGGGGGTAGGTTACACTGAAGCTTTCTTT
TRBV13,TRBJ2-7,.,TRBD1,CASSLYRDRGGYEQYF,TGTGCCAGCAGCCTATACCGGGACAGGGGAGGATACGAGCAGTACTTC